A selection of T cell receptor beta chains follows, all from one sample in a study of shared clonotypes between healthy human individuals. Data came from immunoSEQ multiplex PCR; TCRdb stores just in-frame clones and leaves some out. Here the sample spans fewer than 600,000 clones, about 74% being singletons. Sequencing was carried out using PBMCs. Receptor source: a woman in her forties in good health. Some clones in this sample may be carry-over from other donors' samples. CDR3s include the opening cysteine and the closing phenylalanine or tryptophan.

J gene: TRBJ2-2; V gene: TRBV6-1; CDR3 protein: CASNQGVDTGELFF
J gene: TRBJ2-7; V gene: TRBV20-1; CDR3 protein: CSGGDYEQYF
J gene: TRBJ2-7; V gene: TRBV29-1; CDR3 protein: CSVGSGEDYEQYF
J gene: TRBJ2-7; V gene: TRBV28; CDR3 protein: CASRTESHGQSYEQYF
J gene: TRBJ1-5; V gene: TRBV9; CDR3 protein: CASSVWGGNQPQHF
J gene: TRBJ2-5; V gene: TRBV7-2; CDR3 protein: CASSPRAGSETQYF
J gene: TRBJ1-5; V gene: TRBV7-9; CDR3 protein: CASSPGGRDNQPQHF
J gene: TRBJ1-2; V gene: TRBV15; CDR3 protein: CATSRGQGYGYTF
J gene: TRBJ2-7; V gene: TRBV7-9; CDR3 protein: CASSFGGARHEQYF
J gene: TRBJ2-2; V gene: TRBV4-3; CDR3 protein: CASSHSPTRADTGELFF
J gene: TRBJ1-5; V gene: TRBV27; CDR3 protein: CASSKDRDQPQHF
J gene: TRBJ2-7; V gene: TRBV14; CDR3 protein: CASSQDNSMAYEQYF
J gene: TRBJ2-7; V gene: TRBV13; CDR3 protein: CASSLAGTSGYNEQYF
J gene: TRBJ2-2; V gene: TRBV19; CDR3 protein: CASSPARGARGELFF
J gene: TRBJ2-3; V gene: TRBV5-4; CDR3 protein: CASTPRTGSDTQYF
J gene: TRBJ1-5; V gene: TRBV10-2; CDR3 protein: CASSESGGGQPQHF
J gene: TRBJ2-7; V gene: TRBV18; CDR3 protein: CASSPLTGGHEQYF
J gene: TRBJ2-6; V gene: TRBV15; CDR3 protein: CATSRDHSGANVLTF